Below, 18 T cell receptor beta chains from the same sample are listed, as sequenced in a study of T-cell memory formation after mild COVID-19. Each CDR3 protein is one row after TCRdb ran MiXCR on the 5' RACE reads. The table lists hundreds of thousands of distinct CDR3 sequences, 20% to 25% of them singletons. Specimen: PBMCs or a T cell subset sorted from them (not recorded which). The receptors were sampled from an adult woman who had mild COVID-19 (a few samples of this study predate the infection). Cell type and time point are not known.

This clonotype was observed a few times. The V call is TRBV10-3, the J call TRBJ1-2, with D unresolved. Per the germline V gene, CDR1 is ENHRY and CDR2 is SYGVKD. The CDR3 length is 13 residues. V dropped 4 bases and J dropped 3 bases, with 9 bases sitting between them. CDR3 DNA: TGTGCCATCAGTGGGTTGGATGACTATGGCTACACCTTC. Translated, it gives CAISGLDDYGYTF.

This clonotype appeared a few times. The chain joins TRBV10-3 to TRBJ1-1, with 7 bases matching TRBD1. The CDR3 is 13 residues long. The J segment lost 1 base and the V segment lost 7 bases, leaving 3 bases of the junction unmatched. The V gene's germline CDR1 is ENHRY and CDR2 SYGVKD. The CDR3 region is CAIKGDRNTEAFF. CDR3 DNA: TGTGCCATCAAGGGGGACAGGAACACTGAAGCTTTCTTT.

The V and J genes are TRBV3-1 and TRBJ2-5; D unclear. Germline V gives CDR1 LGHDT, CDR2 YNNKEL (reference sequence). V dropped 1 base and J dropped 1 base, with 10 bases sitting between them. This CDR3 contains 15 residues. For the CDR3, the DNA is TGTGCCAGCAGCCAAGGTGGGCGTAGCCAAGAGACCCAGTACTTC. This encodes CASSQGGRSQETQYF.

This clonotype was seen only a few times. The V gene is TRBV15, the J gene TRBJ2-5, with D tentatively TRBD1 (5 bases). The V gene lost 0 bases and the J gene lost 2 bases, with 13 bases spanning the gap. Germline values: CDR1 LNHNV, CDR2 YYDKDF (reference sequence). CDR3 length: 16 residues. CDR3 nucleotide sequence: TGTGCCACCAGCAGAGATCTGAGCAGGGCTCAAGAGACCCAGTACTTC. Translation gives CATSRDLSRAQETQYF.

The V and J genes are TRBV7-2 and TRBJ1-6; 7 bases agree with TRBD1. Unmatched junction bases numbered 9, after V lost 4 bases and J lost 6 bases. This CDR3 has 16 amino acids. Per germline, CDR1 SGHTA and CDR2 FQGNSA. The CDR3 DNA is TGTGCCAGCAGCTCCTCCGGGACAGAGAGTAATTCACCCCTCCACTTT. Amino acids: CASSSSGTESNSPLHF. The full variable domain, completed using reference TRBV7-2 and TRBJ1-6, is GAGVSQSPSNKVTEKGKDVELRCDPISGHTALYWYRQSLGQGLEFLIYFQGNSAPDKSGLPSDRFSAERTGGSVSTLTIQRTQQEDSAVYLCASSSSGTESNSPLHFGNGTRLTVT.

The sample holds a few counts of this clonotype. The chain carries TRBV7-9 and TRBJ2-7, with 8 bases identical to TRBD1. This CDR3 region has 14 residues. V trimming: 5 bases; J trimming: 2 bases; junction bases outside the gene matches: 5. CDR1 is SEHNR, CDR2 FQNEAQ, per germline (reference sequence). The CDR3, as DNA: TGTGCCAGCAGCCCCCCGGACAGGGCCTACGAGCAGTACTTC. It specifies CASSPPDRAYEQYF.

V gene TRBV20-1 combines with J gene TRBJ2-5; D not resolved. Germline V lookup: CDR1 DFQATT, CDR2 SNEGSKA (reference sequence). V lost 2 bases, J lost 4 bases, and 11 bases lay in between. CDR3 length equals 13 residues. The DNA for the CDR3 is TGCAGTGCTAGACGCCATTTGCGAGAGACCCAGTACTTC. Its translation is CSARRHLRETQYF.

This clonotype was counted between two and nine times. This chain joins TRBV5-6 and TRBJ2-2, with 7 nucleotides matching TRBD1. The length of the CDR3 is 14 residues. Losses at the gene ends were 3 bases for V and 6 bases for J; bases not matched to a gene: 5. CDR1 is SGHDT and CDR2 is YYEEEE in the germline V gene. CDR3 in DNA: TGTGCCAGCAGCTGGGGACAGTCCGCCGGGGAGCTGTTTTTT. It specifies CASSWGQSAGELFF.

This sequence joins TRBV7-2 and TRBJ1-2; no reliable D call. V was pared by 5 bases and J by 5 bases, with 6 bases between. CDR1 and CDR2 from the germline V gene are SGHTA and FQGNSA. CDR3 length: 11 amino acids. The CDR3 sequence: CASSLEYGYTF. The CDR3 DNA sequence: TGTGCCAGCAGCCTTGAGTATGGCTACACCTTC. Full variable domain (rest looked up from reference TRBV7-2 and TRBJ1-2): GAGVSQSPSNKVTEKGKDVELRCDPISGHTALYWYRQSLGQGLEFLIYFQGNSAPDKSGLPSDRFSAERTGGSVSTLTIQRTQQEDSAVYLCASSLEYGYTFGSGTRLTVV.

The table lists this clonotype with a few counts. The rearrangement uses TRBV18 and TRBJ1-1; perhaps TRBD1 as D (5 bases). Germline-derived CDR1 and CDR2 are KGHSH and LQKENI. V shed 1 base and J shed 7 bases, with 10 bases lying between them. This CDR3 comprises 13 residues. This chain's CDR3 is CASSPLPGGEAFF. The CDR3 region has the DNA TGTGCCAGCTCACCACTCCCGGGGGGTGAAGCTTTCTTT.

This clonotype was observed a few times. The rearrangement uses TRBV29-1 and TRBJ1-4; D may be TRBD1 (5 bases). The CDR3 has 13 residues. Trimming removed 3 bases from V and 8 bases from J, with 13 bases in between. The V gene's germline CDR1 is SQVTM and CDR2 ANQGSEA. CDR3 in DNA: TGCAGCGTTGAGACAGTTACAAGGGAAAAACTGTTTTTT. This gives the protein CSVETVTREKLFF.

This chain uses TRBV20-1 with TRBJ2-5; D is perhaps TRBD2 (5 bases). The V end lost 5 bases, the J end lost 2 bases, and 9 bases lay between the germline ends. This CDR3 spans 12 amino acids. Per the germline V gene, CDR1 is DFQATT and CDR2 is SNEGSKA (reference sequence). The CDR3 sequence is CSAPSFQETQYF. In DNA, the CDR3 is TGCAGTGCTCCTAGCTTTCAAGAGACCCAGTACTTC.

The chain carries TRBV7-2 and TRBJ2-3, with D perhaps matching TRBD1 (6 bases). The CDR3 runs to 16 residues. The germline V and J ends were trimmed by 5 bases and 3 bases, with 18 bases remaining between them. CDR1 is SGHTA, CDR2 FQGNSA, per germline. The CDR3: CASSPAGVLVTDTQYF. CDR3 in DNA: TGTGCCAGCAGCCCAGCAGGGGTTCTGGTTACAGATACGCAGTATTTT.

Comments on this clonotype: At one end, the junction sequence differs from germline, possibly due to a read error. This chain uses TRBV20-1 with TRBJ2-5; D gene ambiguous. This CDR3 contains 12 residues. Per the germline V gene, CDR1 is DFQATT and CDR2 is SNEGSKA (reference sequence). Written as DNA, the CDR3 is TGCAGTGCTAGGCAGCACCAAGGGACCCAGTACTTC. Protein: CSARQHQGTQYF.

This clonotype was seen a handful of times. The chain is built from TRBV20-1 and TRBJ2-7; weak D call: TRBD1 (7 bases). Trimming pared 6 bases from V and 4 bases from J, leaving 13 bases between. From germline, CDR1 is DFQATT and CDR2 SNEGSKA (reference sequence). The CDR3 length is 12 residues. CDR3 protein: CSAPPGGYEQYF. In nucleotides, the CDR3 is TGCAGTGCCCCCCCAGGGGGGTACGAGCAGTACTTC.

The rearrangement joins TRBV12-3 or TRBV12-4 to TRBJ2-3; 7 bases are shared with TRBD2. CDR3 length: 15 amino acids. V gave up 3 bases and J gave up 6 bases; unmatched junction bases: 9. The CDR3 loop reads CASSFEAGNGDTQYF. The CDR3 bases are TGTGCCAGCAGTTTCGAAGCGGGAAACGGCGATACGCAGTATTTT.

The chain has TRBV5-5 and TRBJ2-7, with TRBD2 matching 10 bases. This CDR3 is built from 15 residues. CDR1 is SGHKS, CDR2 YYEKEE, per germline (reference sequence). The J segment lost 3 bases and the V segment lost 4 bases, leaving 7 bases of the junction unmatched. The CDR3 reads CASSPRTSGFYEQYF. CDR3 bases: TGTGCCAGCAGCCCCCGGACTAGCGGTTTCTACGAGCAGTACTTC.

The V call is TRBV27, the J call TRBJ2-1; 10 bases align to TRBD2. CDR3 length: 14 residues. V lost 9 bases, J lost 7 bases, and 9 bases stayed unmatched. Germline CDR1 MNHEY, CDR2 SMNVEV (reference sequence). CDR3 nucleotides: TGTGCCAGTGCCCAACTAGCGGGGTGGAATGAGCAGTTCTTC. Its translation is CASAQLAGWNEQFF.